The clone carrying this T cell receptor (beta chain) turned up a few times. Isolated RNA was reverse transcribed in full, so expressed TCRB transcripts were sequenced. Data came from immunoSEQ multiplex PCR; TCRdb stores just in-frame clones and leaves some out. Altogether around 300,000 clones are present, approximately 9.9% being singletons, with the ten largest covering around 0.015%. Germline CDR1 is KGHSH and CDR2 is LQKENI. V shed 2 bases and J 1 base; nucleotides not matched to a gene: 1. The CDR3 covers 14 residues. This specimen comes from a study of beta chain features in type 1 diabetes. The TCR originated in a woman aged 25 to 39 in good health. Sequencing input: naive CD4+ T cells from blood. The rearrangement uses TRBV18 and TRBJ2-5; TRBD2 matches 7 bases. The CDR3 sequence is CASSPSGIQETQYF. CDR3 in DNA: TGTGCCAGCTCACCAAGCGGGATCCAAGAGACCCAGTACTTC.